Listed here is a single TCR beta chain. The sample originates from a study of shared clonotypes between healthy human individuals. In the study overall: The donor group consisted of a couple of women and three men, aged 18 to 49.

TCRdb's table, derived via immunoSEQ multiplex PCR, lists solely in-frame clones and lacks some. The data show millions of clones, 90% to 95% seen once. Terminally differentiated effector memory CD45RA+ cells were left out of the naive CD8 fraction, which was CD45RO-negative and positively selected for CCR7. Trimming took off 3 bases at V and 0 bases at J, with 9 bases between the two ends. Germline V gene lookup returns CDR1 PRHDT and CDR2 FYEKMQ (reference sequence). The CDR3 is 14 residues long. The TCR originated in a man between 18 and 35 years old in good health. Some clones in this sample may be carry-over from other donors' samples. The chain combines TRBV13 with TRBJ2-7; D may be TRBD2 (6 bases). The sample was naive CD8+ T cells from PBMCs. The CDR3 nucleotides read TGTGCCAGCAGCTTTGGGAGGCACTCCTACGAGCAGTACTTC. Translation gives CASSFGRHSYEQYF.